This is a list of T cell receptor beta chains from one sample in a study of blood T cells in healthy people across ages. TCRdb recomputed calls from the 5' RACE reads with MiXCR, one row per CDR3 protein. The data show roughly 1,500,000 distinct CDR3 sequences, about 31% seen once. The sequencing input was blood. These receptors were taken from a woman aged 25 to 39 in good health. Both conserved end residues are part of each CDR3. Fields, in order: clone size, V gene, D gene, J gene, CDR3 DNA, CDR3 protein. A D gene is named only where the DNA matches it firmly. Only some rows state a clone size, as once, few, many or a class for expanded clones.

size: few
V: TRBV4-1
D: NA
J: TRBJ1-4
DNA: TGCGCCAGCAGCCAAGATCTCGGCAGGACTAATGAAAAACTGTTTTTT
CDR3: CASSQDLGRTNEKLFF

size: NA
V: TRBV11-1
D: TRBD1
J: TRBJ1-1
DNA: TGTGCCAGCAGCTCCAAGAGCAGGGGGCGGACGAACACTGAAGCTTTCTTT
CDR3: CASSSKSRGRTNTEAFF

size: NA
V: TRBV6-1
D: NA
J: TRBJ1-1
DNA: TGTGCCAGCAGGCCCACAGGAAGTGCTGAAGCTTTCTTT
CDR3: CASRPTGSAEAFF

size: NA
V: TRBV7-9
D: NA
J: TRBJ1-4
DNA: TGTGCCAGCACCCCGGAGGACCGTGGGGTTGATGAAAAACTGTTTTTT
CDR3: CASTPEDRGVDEKLFF

size: many
V: TRBV29-1
D: TRBD2
J: TRBJ2-1
DNA: TGCAGCTCCCCCGCGACTAGCGGGGCTCAGTTCTTC
CDR3: CSSPATSGAQFF

size: few
V: TRBV7-6
D: NA
J: TRBJ2-7
DNA: TGTGCCAGCAGCCTAAGGGTCAGGGGTGCATCCTACGAGCAGTACTTC
CDR3: CASSLRVRGASYEQYF

size: NA
V: TRBV3-1
D: NA
J: TRBJ1-2
DNA: TGTGCCAGCAGCCAGCAGGGTAAGAGCTATGGCTACACCTTC
CDR3: CASSQQGKSYGYTF

size: few
V: TRBV6-5
D: TRBD2
J: TRBJ2-2
DNA: TGTGCCAGCAGGTCCAGCGGGGGGACGAACACCGGGGAGCTGTTTTTT
CDR3: CASRSSGGTNTGELFF

size: NA
V: TRBV2
D: NA
J: TRBJ2-1
DNA: TGTGCCACTATACCCGGGACTGGAGTTTACAATGAGCAGTTCTTC
CDR3: CATIPGTGVYNEQFF

size: few
V: TRBV9
D: NA
J: TRBJ2-1
DNA: TGTGCCAGCAGCGTCGGCTACGGCAATGAGCAGTTCTTC
CDR3: CASSVGYGNEQFF

size: few
V: TRBV10-3
D: NA
J: TRBJ2-6
DNA: TGTGCCATCACCACAGGGTCCGGGGCCAACGTCCTGACTTTC
CDR3: CAITTGSGANVLTF

size: once
V: TRBV20-1
D: NA
J: TRBJ1-2
DNA: TGCAGTGCTGAGGACCCCTATGGCTACACCTTC
CDR3: CSAEDPYGYTF

size: NA
V: TRBV11-3
D: TRBD1
J: TRBJ2-3
DNA: TGTGCCAGCAGCTTGGACAGGTCGGGAGATACGCAGTATTTT
CDR3: CASSLDRSGDTQYF

size: many
V: TRBV7-9
D: NA
J: TRBJ2-5
DNA: TGTGCCAGCAGTTTTGGCCAAGAGACCCAGTACTTC
CDR3: CASSFGQETQYF

size: many
V: TRBV10-3
D: NA
J: TRBJ2-1
DNA: TGTGCCATCGGGCCTTCCAATGAGCAGTTCTTC
CDR3: CAIGPSNEQFF

size: NA
V: TRBV4-1
D: TRBD1
J: TRBJ2-7
DNA: TGCGCCAGCAGCCAAGATGACAGGGATACGCGCGAGCAGTACTTC
CDR3: CASSQDDRDTREQYF

size: NA
V: TRBV29-1
D: NA
J: TRBJ1-4
DNA: TGCAGCGTTCACAGAGGAGAAAAACTGTTTTTT
CDR3: CSVHRGEKLFF

size: NA
V: TRBV28
D: NA
J: TRBJ1-1
DNA: TGTGCCAGCACCGTGGACATTAACACTGAAGCTTTCTTT
CDR3: CASTVDINTEAFF

size: NA
V: TRBV20-1
D: TRBD2
J: TRBJ2-3
DNA: TGCAGTGCTAGAGATACAGCGGGGCCCACAGATACGCAGTATTTT
CDR3: CSARDTAGPTDTQYF

size: NA
V: TRBV7-9
D: NA
J: TRBJ2-1
DNA: TGTGCCAGCAGCTCGCGCCATTCCGGGAGCTCCTACAATGAGCAGTTCTTC
CDR3: CASSSRHSGSSYNEQFF

size: NA
V: TRBV28
D: NA
J: TRBJ2-7
DNA: TGTGCCAGCACCCCGGGCCACGAGCAGTACTTC
CDR3: CASTPGHEQYF

size: NA
V: TRBV9
D: TRBD2
J: TRBJ2-5
DNA: TGTGCCAGCAGCGTACTAGATCTGGGCGGGGGGGCCGAGGGAGAACAAGAGACCCAGTACTTC
CDR3: CASSVLDLGGGAEGEQETQYF

size: NA
V: TRBV10-3
D: TRBD1
J: TRBJ2-1
DNA: TGTGCCATCAGTGAGTCAGGGGACAGTCTCCGGTTATATGAGCAGTTCTTC
CDR3: CAISESGDSLRLYEQFF

size: few
V: TRBV7-9
D: NA
J: TRBJ2-5
DNA: TGTGCCAGCAGCTTAGCGCTTGGGGGGACGAGCTCAGAGACCCAGTACTTC
CDR3: CASSLALGGTSSETQYF

size: NA
V: TRBV24-1
D: TRBD2
J: TRBJ2-1
DNA: TGTGCCACCAGTGATTTCCCGGAGCGGGAGGGCACGGATGAGCAGTTCTTC
CDR3: CATSDFPEREGTDEQFF

size: few
V: TRBV20-1
D: TRBD1
J: TRBJ1-5
DNA: TGCAGTGCCGAAGGACAGGGGCGAACATTCCCCCAGCATTTT
CDR3: CSAEGQGRTFPQHF

size: NA
V: TRBV6-5
D: NA
J: TRBJ1-1
DNA: TGTGCCAGCAGTTACTCGAGTGGGGGGGCGGAAGCTTTCTTT
CDR3: CASSYSSGGAEAFF

size: NA
V: TRBV9
D: NA
J: TRBJ2-5
DNA: TGTGCCAGCAGCGCACCCGGGCCTCTGGGAGAGACCCAGTACTTC
CDR3: CASSAPGPLGETQYF

size: NA
V: TRBV20-1
D: TRBD1
J: TRBJ2-1
DNA: TGCAGTGCCAGGCCGGGACAGGGAACCGGTTTCGAGCAGTTCTTC
CDR3: CSARPGQGTGFEQFF

size: NA
V: TRBV5-1
D: NA
J: TRBJ2-1
DNA: TGCGCCAGCAGCTCCCGGATGAACTACAGAAGCTCCTACAATGAGCAGCTCTTC
CDR3: CASSSRMNYRSSYNEQLF

size: few
V: TRBV21-1
D: NA
J: TRBJ2-3
DNA: TGTGCCAGCAGTCGCCCGGGACAGGGACACACAGATACGCAGTATTTT
CDR3: CASSRPGQGHTDTQYF

size: few
V: TRBV7-3
D: NA
J: TRBJ2-1
DNA: TGTGCCAGCAGTCTACGCGAGGGAGGGCAGTTCTTC
CDR3: CASSLREGGQFF

size: few
V: TRBV30
D: NA
J: TRBJ1-2
DNA: TGTGCCTGGTGGGTCAGCCAGACATCTAACTATGGCTACACCTTC
CDR3: CAWWVSQTSNYGYTF

size: few
V: TRBV24-1
D: TRBD2
J: TRBJ2-1
DNA: TGTGCCACCAGTGACCGGGGACTAGTTAATGAGCAGTTCTTC
CDR3: CATSDRGLVNEQFF

size: few
V: TRBV7-3
D: TRBD2
J: TRBJ2-2
DNA: TGTGCCAGCAAGGGACTAGCGGACACCGGGGAGCTGTTTTTT
CDR3: CASKGLADTGELFF

size: few
V: TRBV7-8
D: TRBD2
J: TRBJ2-1
DNA: TGTGCCAGCAGCCCAAGGACTAGCGGGAGTATCTCCTACAATGAGCAGTTCTTC
CDR3: CASSPRTSGSISYNEQFF

size: many
V: TRBV12-3/TRBV12-4
D: NA
J: TRBJ1-2
DNA: TGTGCCAGCAGTGGGAACTATGGCTACACCTTC
CDR3: CASSGNYGYTF

size: once
V: TRBV7-3
D: NA
J: TRBJ2-3
DNA: TGTGCCAGCAGTTCGAGCCTCCCCATGGGCACAGATACGCAGTATTTT
CDR3: CASSSSLPMGTDTQYF

size: NA
V: TRBV27
D: TRBD2
J: TRBJ2-7
DNA: TGTGCCAGCAAAACCTTTAGCGGGAGGTGCTACGAGCAGTACTTC
CDR3: CASKTFSGRCYEQYF

size: NA
V: TRBV3-1
D: NA
J: TRBJ2-2
DNA: TGTGCCAGTAGACTACCCACCGGGGAGCTGTTTTTT
CDR3: CASRLPTGELFF

size: NA
V: TRBV9
D: TRBD1
J: TRBJ2-5
DNA: TGTGCCAGCGGTTACAGGGGACCGTACCAAGAGACCCAGGACTTC
CDR3: CASGYRGPYQETQDF

size: NA
V: TRBV20-1
D: NA
J: TRBJ1-2
DNA: TGCAGTGCTAGATCCCAGCTGAGGACAGTTGGAGGCTACACCTTC
CDR3: CSARSQLRTVGGYTF

size: few
V: TRBV18
D: TRBD1
J: TRBJ2-7
DNA: TGTGCCAGCTCACCTTCGGCAGGGGGCACCTACGAGCAGTACTTC
CDR3: CASSPSAGGTYEQYF

size: many
V: TRBV10-3
D: TRBD2
J: TRBJ2-1
DNA: TGTGCCATCAGAACAAAGACTAGCGGGGGCAAGCAGTTCTTC
CDR3: CAIRTKTSGGKQFF

size: few
V: TRBV25-1
D: NA
J: TRBJ2-7
DNA: TGTGCCAGCAGTGGCCGCGGGGCGCGGGTCTACGAGCAGTACTTC
CDR3: CASSGRGARVYEQYF

size: few
V: TRBV4-2
D: NA
J: TRBJ1-5
DNA: TGTGCCAGCAGCCGAGGTGGCACCGATCAGCCCCAGCATTTT
CDR3: CASSRGGTDQPQHF